This T cell receptor beta chain was recovered during a study of lymphopenia after photon versus proton radiotherapy. This CDR3 spans 13 amino acids. Germline V gene sequence: CDR1 SEHNR, CDR2 FQNEAQ (reference sequence). V lost 1 base, J lost 7 bases, and 1 base stayed unmatched. The protocol was immunoSEQ multiplex PCR, while the TCRdb copy is restricted to in-frame clones and leaves out a portion. The table includes around 25,000 clones, about 85% detected once. This clone was observed a few times. The material was peripheral blood, obtained from a patient treated with photon-based radiotherapy. The receptor was derived from a man aged 30 to 45 with gastric cancer. The rearrangement joins TRBV7-9 to TRBJ2-1; 7 nucleotides match TRBD2. The CDR3 bases are TGTGCCAGCAGCTTAGGGGGAGGGAATGAGCAGTTCTTC. Translated: CASSLGGGNEQFF. Looking up the rest from reference TRBV7-9 and TRBJ2-1 gives the full variable domain: DTGVSQNPRHKITKRGQNVTFRCDPISEHNRLYWYRQTLGQGPEFLTYFQNEAQLEKSRLLSDRFSAERPKGSFSTLEIQRTEQGDSAMYLCASSLGGGNEQFFGPGTRLTVL.